Listed below are T cell receptor beta chains from one sample, sequenced in a study of shared clonotypes between healthy human individuals. The assay was immunoSEQ multiplex PCR, and TCRdb's table has in-frame clones only and misses some. Here the sample spans about 2 million clones, 90% to 95% being singletons. The source material was naive CD4+ T cells sorted from blood. The source of these receptors is a man younger than 35 in good health. Both conserved end residues are part of each CDR3.

j_call: TRBJ1-1
v_call: TRBV10-1
cdr3_aa: CASSAGQGNTEAFF

j_call: TRBJ2-5
v_call: TRBV6-6
cdr3_aa: CASSYWGERETQYF

j_call: TRBJ1-5
v_call: TRBV2
cdr3_aa: CASKGQGKSSNQPQHF

j_call: TRBJ1-2
v_call: TRBV7-6
cdr3_aa: CASSPIISKRGHYGYTF

j_call: TRBJ1-2
v_call: TRBV11-2
cdr3_aa: CASSLDQAGPYGYTF

j_call: TRBJ1-1
v_call: TRBV19
cdr3_aa: CASSIDLLGPTEAFF

j_call: TRBJ2-5
v_call: TRBV11-2
cdr3_aa: CASSFTGQKEETQYF

j_call: TRBJ2-5
v_call: TRBV5-1
cdr3_aa: CASSFGLDETQYF

j_call: TRBJ2-5
v_call: TRBV5-1
cdr3_aa: CASSLGGPQETQYF

j_call: TRBJ2-4
v_call: TRBV19
cdr3_aa: CASSIGPGAKNIQYF

j_call: TRBJ2-2
v_call: TRBV2
cdr3_aa: CASSFLGGATNTGELFF

j_call: TRBJ2-3
v_call: TRBV25-1
cdr3_aa: CASSEGAAASTDTQYF

j_call: TRBJ1-2
v_call: TRBV5-1
cdr3_aa: CASSLTYGDSYGYTF

j_call: TRBJ1-6
v_call: TRBV4-1
cdr3_aa: CASSQAGGESPLHF

j_call: TRBJ2-5
v_call: TRBV9
cdr3_aa: CASSAGQGGETQYF

j_call: TRBJ2-2
v_call: TRBV7-9
cdr3_aa: CASSLAGGTTGELFF

j_call: TRBJ1-3
v_call: TRBV10-3
cdr3_aa: CAISGWGSGNTIYF

j_call: TRBJ2-5
v_call: TRBV5-4
cdr3_aa: CASSLGYQETQYF

j_call: TRBJ2-3
v_call: TRBV7-2
cdr3_aa: CAAGTSGNVLLDTQYF

j_call: TRBJ2-2
v_call: TRBV7-2
cdr3_aa: CASSLEPTGELFF

j_call: TRBJ2-7
v_call: TRBV5-1
cdr3_aa: CASSLGGTGSHEQYF

j_call: TRBJ2-7
v_call: TRBV7-2
cdr3_aa: CASSLVGAGLSYEQYF

j_call: TRBJ2-7
v_call: TRBV13
cdr3_aa: CASSLGLPPTEQYF

j_call: TRBJ1-5
v_call: TRBV6-1
cdr3_aa: CASTIRAGGAQHF

j_call: TRBJ2-7
v_call: TRBV6-5
cdr3_aa: CASSSPDGPYEQYF

j_call: TRBJ1-2
v_call: TRBV19
cdr3_aa: CASSIGSGLYGYTF

j_call: TRBJ1-3
v_call: TRBV6-5
cdr3_aa: CATRTGSGNTIYF

j_call: TRBJ1-4
v_call: TRBV5-6
cdr3_aa: CASSLGQGLANEKLFF

j_call: TRBJ1-2
v_call: TRBV4-3
cdr3_aa: CASSQVEGSDYGYTF

j_call: TRBJ2-1
v_call: TRBV7-3
cdr3_aa: CASSPGLAGQNEQFF

j_call: TRBJ2-4
v_call: TRBV6-1
cdr3_aa: CATRILTKNIQYF

j_call: TRBJ2-2
v_call: TRBV30
cdr3_aa: CAWSVGLANGELFF

j_call: TRBJ1-6
v_call: TRBV6-5
cdr3_aa: CASSYDLPPYNSPLHF

j_call: TRBJ2-1
v_call: TRBV5-1
cdr3_aa: CASSFSGGPYNEQFF

j_call: TRBJ2-2
v_call: TRBV4-3
cdr3_aa: CASSPLGTVNTGELFF

j_call: TRBJ1-4
v_call: TRBV4-1
cdr3_aa: CASSQRQASLLREKLFF

j_call: TRBJ2-2
v_call: TRBV10-2
cdr3_aa: CASSVRVEGELFF

j_call: TRBJ1-1
v_call: TRBV2
cdr3_aa: CASSEEGGTNTEAFF

j_call: TRBJ1-5
v_call: TRBV30
cdr3_aa: CAWSKGSHQPQHF

j_call: TRBJ2-2
v_call: TRBV5-1
cdr3_aa: CASSTSGGHTGELFF